Presented here are 18 T cell receptor beta chains from one specimen sequenced in a study of blood T cell repertoires in COVID-19. Produced via immunoSEQ multiplex PCR; TCRdb's table is partial and in-frame only. The table shows about 230,000 clones, with roughly 86% occurring only once. The sequenced sample was PBMCs or T cells enriched from blood (not recorded which). All receptors come from a woman in her 30s with acute COVID-19.

The chain links TRBV5-1 to TRBJ2-7; possibly TRBD1 for D (5 bases). Trimming removed 4 bases from V and 7 bases from J, with 12 bases in between. The CDR3 runs to 12 residues. CDR1 SGHRS and CDR2 YFSETQ come from the germline V gene. The CDR3 spells CASSEIKGEQYF. CDR3 coding DNA: TGCGCCAGCAGCGAAATAAAGGGGGAGCAGTACTTC.

The chain joins TRBV7-2 to TRBJ2-7; D might be TRBD1 (6 bases). The CDR3 has 14 residues. V dropped 5 bases and J dropped 5 bases, with 16 bases sitting between them. Germline loops: CDR1 SGHTA, CDR2 FQGNSA. The CDR3 loop reads CASSAAGEYHEQYF. CDR3 sequence (DNA): TGTGCCAGCAGCGCTGCAGGGGAGTACCACGAGCAGTACTTC.

This clone was seen a handful of times. This chain links TRBV27 with TRBJ1-2; D remains ambiguous. Germline CDR1 is MNHEY and CDR2 is SMNVEV (reference sequence). The CDR3 covers 14 residues. The V end lost 5 bases, the J end lost 6 bases, and 16 bases lay between the germline ends. CDR3 in DNA: TGTGCCAGCAGTCTCCGCGGCTCAGAGAATGGCTACACCTTC. It is translated as CASSLRGSENGYTF.

The genes are TRBV5-4 and TRBJ2-7; D ambiguous. Trimming removed 2 bases at V and 5 bases at J, with 20 bases between. CDR3 length: 16 amino acids. Looked up from germline, CDR1 is SGHNT and CDR2 is YYREEE (reference sequence). The CDR3 here is CASSFSGSSAVDEQYF. The CDR3 DNA reads as TGTGCCAGCAGCTTCTCCGGGTCGTCTGCGGTCGACGAGCAGTACTTC.

The V call is TRBV21-1, the J call TRBJ1-1; the listed D gene, TRBD1, was not tested against the DNA. TRBV21-1 is deemed a pseudogene. CDR3 length: 14 amino acids. The CDR3 region has the DNA TGTGCCAGCACCCGTTCGGCAGGGAACACTGAAGCTTTCTTT. Amino acid sequence: CASTRSAGNTEAFF.

V and J are TRBV9 and TRBJ2-2; no reliable D call. The CDR3 totals 13 residues. V was trimmed by 1 base and J by 8 bases, leaving 9 bases between them. The germline gives CDR1 SGDLS, CDR2 YYNGEE. The chain's CDR3 is CASSVRGPGELFF. The CDR3 coding sequence is TGTGCCAGCAGCGTAAGAGGTCCAGGGGAGCTGTTTTTT.

The chain combines TRBV5-1 with TRBJ1-2, with D uncertain. The CDR3 extends over 15 amino acids. Trimming took 1 base from V and 4 from J, leaving 14 bases between them. The germline gives CDR1 SGHRS, CDR2 YFSETQ. The CDR3 DNA reads as TGCGCCAGCAGCTTGACAGTCGGTAGTTCCTATGGCTACACCTTC. Translation: CASSLTVGSSYGYTF.

CDR3 nucleotide sequence: TGTGCCAGTAGTATAGGAGTCACTGGCTACACCTTC. Translated: CASSIGVTGYTF. The chain uses TRBV19 and TRBJ1-2; D unresolved. Germline V gene data show CDR1 as LNHDA and CDR2 as SQIVND (reference sequence). The V end lost 1 base, the J end lost 7 bases, and 7 bases lay between the germline ends. The CDR3 totals 12 residues.

This rearrangement joins TRBV5-5 to TRBJ1-4; D call uncertain. The ends were cut back, 4 bases at V and 5 bases at J, with 12 bases in the middle. Germline CDR1 reads SGHKS; CDR2 reads YYEKEE (reference sequence). The CDR3 extends over 14 amino acids. In DNA, the CDR3 is TGTGCCAGCAGCCACGGAGTAGTAAATGAAAAACTGTTTTTT. It is translated as CASSHGVVNEKLFF.

The chain recombines TRBV19 with TRBJ1-2; D is uncertain. Germline V gene sequence: CDR1 LNHDA, CDR2 SQIVND (reference sequence). CDR3 length: 11 residues. V lost 0 bases to trimming and J lost 8 bases, with 4 bases between them. The CDR3 spells CASSIDRGYTF. CDR3 DNA: TGTGCCAGTAGTATAGATCGGGGCTACACCTTC.

This clone was seen just once. This chain joins TRBV25-1 and TRBJ2-3, with 15 positions matching TRBD2. CDR3 length: 18 residues. V trimming: 3 bases; J trimming: 3 bases; junction bases outside the gene matches: 7. The germline CDR1 and CDR2 sequences are MGHDK and SYGVNS. The CDR3, as DNA: TGTGCCAGCAGTGATCCTGGACTAGCGGGGGGGATGACAGATACGCAGTATTTT. Protein: CASSDPGLAGGMTDTQYF.

The rearrangement links TRBV10-3 to TRBJ2-5; D unclear. V lost 0 bases and J 7 bases, leaving 6 bases between the germline ends. The CDR3 is 12 amino acids. Germline values: CDR1 ENHRY, CDR2 SYGVKD. CDR3 in DNA: TGTGCCATCAGTGAGTCGGAGAGGACCCAGTACTTC. This codes for CAISESERTQYF.

CDR3 nucleotide sequence: TGTGCCAGCAGCTTGGCCTCAGGCTTCGCCTCCTACGAGCAGTACTTC. Its protein is CASSLASGFASYEQYF. The genes are TRBV5-6 and TRBJ2-7; D is ambiguous. This CDR3 has 16 residues. CDR1 is SGHDT and CDR2 is YYEEEE in the germline V gene. V lost 0 bases and J lost 0, with 13 bases in between.

The chain links TRBV9 to TRBJ1-2, with 8 nucleotides matching TRBD1. Germline V gives CDR1 SGDLS, CDR2 YYNGEE. The CDR3 is 15 residues long. Losses at the gene ends were 0 bases for V and 8 bases for J; bases not matched to a gene: 9. The CDR3 bases are TGTGCCAGCAGCGTAGACGGACAGGGAGGAGGAGGCTACACCTTC. Translation gives CASSVDGQGGGGYTF.

This chain links TRBV19 with TRBJ2-3; perhaps TRBD2 as D (7 bases). Trimming removed 5 bases at V and 9 bases at J, with 24 bases between. The CDR3 length is 16 residues. CDR1 is LNHDA and CDR2 is SQIVND in the germline V gene (reference sequence). The CDR3 loop reads CASSAVPGGPESTQYF. CDR3 DNA: TGTGCCAGTAGTGCAGTTCCGGGGGGCCCGGAGAGCACGCAGTATTTT.

This chain connects TRBV11-2 to TRBJ1-2; 9 nucleotides agree with TRBD1. CDR1 and CDR2 (germline): SGHAT, FQNNGV. This CDR3 spans 16 amino acids. J was trimmed by 2 bases and V by 2 bases; bases with no gene match: 6. As DNA, the CDR3 is TGTGCCAGCAGCTTACAGGACAGGGGAGGGAACTATGGCTACACCTTC. This encodes CASSLQDRGGNYGYTF.

The chain couples TRBV5-6 to TRBJ2-2, with unresolved D. V was pared by 3 bases and J by 0 bases, with 9 bases between. The CDR3 sequence is 15 residues long. Germline loops: CDR1 SGHDT, CDR2 YYEEEE. The CDR3 nucleotides read TGTGCCAGCAGCTACGGTCCCGCGAACACCGGGGAGCTGTTTTTT. This encodes CASSYGPANTGELFF.

The CDR3 loop reads CASRSLALNSYEQYF. CDR3 bases: TGTGCCAGCAGGTCACTAGCTCTAAACTCCTACGAGCAGTACTTC. The chain links TRBV28 to TRBJ2-7, with D perhaps TRBD2 (6 bases). There are 15 residues in the CDR3. Trimming removed 6 bases from V and 0 bases from J, with 15 bases in between. Germline values: CDR1 MDHEN, CDR2 SYDVKM. Combining the CDR3 with reference TRBV28 and TRBJ2-7 gives the whole variable domain DVKVTQSSRYLVKRTGEKVFLECVQDMDHENMFWYRQDPGLGLRLIYFSYDVKMKEKGDIPEGYSVSREKKERFSLILESASTNQTSMYLCASRSLALNSYEQYFGPGTRLTVT.